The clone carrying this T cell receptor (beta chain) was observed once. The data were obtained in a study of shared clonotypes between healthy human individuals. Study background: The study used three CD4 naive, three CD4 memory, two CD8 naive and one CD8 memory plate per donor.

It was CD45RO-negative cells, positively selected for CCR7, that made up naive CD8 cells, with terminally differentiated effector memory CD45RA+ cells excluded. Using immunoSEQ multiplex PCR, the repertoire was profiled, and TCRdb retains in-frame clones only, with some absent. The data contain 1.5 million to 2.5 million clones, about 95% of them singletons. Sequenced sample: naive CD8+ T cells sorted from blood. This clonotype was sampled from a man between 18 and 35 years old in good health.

The CDR3 nucleotides are TGTGCCAGCTCACCAAGCTATGGGTTTTCCTACGAGCAGTACTTC. Translated, it gives CASSPSYGFSYEQYF. The chain couples TRBV18 to TRBJ2-7; no clear D. From germline, CDR1 is KGHSH and CDR2 LQKENI. The CDR3 loop spans 15 amino acids. The V gene lost 2 bases and the J gene lost 1 base, with 12 bases spanning the gap.